The clone carrying this T cell receptor (beta chain) turned up a few times. This sample is drawn from a study of blood T cell repertoires in COVID-19. Authors' analysis steps: For nucleated cells, counts were estimated from reference gene primer amplification. TCRdb's table, derived via immunoSEQ multiplex PCR, lists solely in-frame clones and lacks some. The D gene and trimming were derived from the DNA, and the V and J assignments and clone size from that table. The table has about 100,000 clones, 70% to 90% seen once. Sequencing was carried out using peripheral blood. The sequence came from a man in his fifties or sixties with active or convalescent COVID-19.

CDR3 coding DNA: TGCGCCAGCAGCTGGGACAGGGATTCACCCCTCCACTTT. This sequence encodes CASSWDRDSPLHF. This sequence joins TRBV5-1 and TRBJ1-6; TRBD1 agrees at 9 bases. V dropped 3 bases and J dropped 8; count of bases not matched to a gene: 0. The CDR3 covers 13 residues. Germline CDR1 is SGHRS and CDR2 is YFSETQ.